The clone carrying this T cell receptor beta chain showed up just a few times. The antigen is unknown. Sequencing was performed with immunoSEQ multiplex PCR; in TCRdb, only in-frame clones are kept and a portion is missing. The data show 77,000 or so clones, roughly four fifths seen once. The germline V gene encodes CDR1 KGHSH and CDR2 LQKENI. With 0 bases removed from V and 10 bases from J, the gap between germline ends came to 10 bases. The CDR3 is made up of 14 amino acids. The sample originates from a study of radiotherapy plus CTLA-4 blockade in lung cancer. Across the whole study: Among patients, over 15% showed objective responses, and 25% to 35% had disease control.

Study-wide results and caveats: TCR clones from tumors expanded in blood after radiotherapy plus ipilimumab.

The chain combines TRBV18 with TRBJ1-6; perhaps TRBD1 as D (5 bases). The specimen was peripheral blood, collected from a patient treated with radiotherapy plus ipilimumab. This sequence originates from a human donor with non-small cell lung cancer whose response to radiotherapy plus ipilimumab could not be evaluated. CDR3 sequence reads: CASSPPDSRSPLHF. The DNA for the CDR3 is TGTGCCAGCTCACCACCAGACAGTCGATCACCCCTCCACTTT.